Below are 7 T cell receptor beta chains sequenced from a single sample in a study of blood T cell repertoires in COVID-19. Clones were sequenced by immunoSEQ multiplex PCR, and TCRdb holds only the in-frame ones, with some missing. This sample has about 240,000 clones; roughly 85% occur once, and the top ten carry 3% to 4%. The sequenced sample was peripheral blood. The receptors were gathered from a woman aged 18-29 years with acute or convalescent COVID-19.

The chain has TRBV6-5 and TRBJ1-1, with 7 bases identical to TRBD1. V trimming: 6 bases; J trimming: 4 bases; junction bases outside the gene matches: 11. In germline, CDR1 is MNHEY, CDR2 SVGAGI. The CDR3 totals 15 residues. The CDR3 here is CASSPSVKGATEAFF. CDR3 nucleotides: TGTGCCAGCAGCCCCTCGGTAAAGGGGGCCACTGAAGCTTTCTTT.

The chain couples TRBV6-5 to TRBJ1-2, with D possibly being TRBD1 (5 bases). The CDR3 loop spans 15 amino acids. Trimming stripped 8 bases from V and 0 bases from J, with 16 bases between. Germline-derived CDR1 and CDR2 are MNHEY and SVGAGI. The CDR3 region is CASRVGQGANYGYTF. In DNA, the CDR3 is TGTGCCAGCCGAGTCGGACAAGGTGCTAACTATGGCTACACCTTC.

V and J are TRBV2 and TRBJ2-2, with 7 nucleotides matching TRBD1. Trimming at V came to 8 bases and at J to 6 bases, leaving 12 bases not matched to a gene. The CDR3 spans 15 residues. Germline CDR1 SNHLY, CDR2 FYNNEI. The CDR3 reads CASLLEGARAGELFF. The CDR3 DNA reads TGTGCCAGCCTTCTTGAGGGGGCGCGTGCCGGGGAGCTGTTTTTT.

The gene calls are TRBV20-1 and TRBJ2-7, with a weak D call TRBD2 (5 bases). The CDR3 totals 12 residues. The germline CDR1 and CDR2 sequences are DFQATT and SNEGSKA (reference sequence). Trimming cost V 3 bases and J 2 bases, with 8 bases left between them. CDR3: CSASSEPYEQYF. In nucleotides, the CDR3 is TGCAGTGCTAGTAGCGAGCCCTACGAGCAGTACTTC.

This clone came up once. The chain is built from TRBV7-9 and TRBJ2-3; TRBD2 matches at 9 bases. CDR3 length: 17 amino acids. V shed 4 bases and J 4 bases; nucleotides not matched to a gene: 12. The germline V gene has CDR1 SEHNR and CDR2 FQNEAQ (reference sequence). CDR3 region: CASSSTDGREGPDTQYF. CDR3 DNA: TGTGCCAGCAGCTCGACGGATGGGCGGGAGGGCCCAGATACGCAGTATTTT.

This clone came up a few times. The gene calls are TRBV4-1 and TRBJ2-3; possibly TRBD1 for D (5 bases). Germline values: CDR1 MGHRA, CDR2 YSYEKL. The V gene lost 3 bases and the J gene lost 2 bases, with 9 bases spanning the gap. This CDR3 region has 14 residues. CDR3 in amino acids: CASSQGPLTDTQYF. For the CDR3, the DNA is TGCGCCAGCAGCCAGGGGCCGCTCACAGATACGCAGTATTTT.

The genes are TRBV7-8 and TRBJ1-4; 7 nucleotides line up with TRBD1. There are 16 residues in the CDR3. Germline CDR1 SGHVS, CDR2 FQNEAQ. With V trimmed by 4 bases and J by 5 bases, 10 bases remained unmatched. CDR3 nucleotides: TGTGCCAGCAGCTCCGGCCGGGACAGAACAAATGAAAAACTGTTTTTT. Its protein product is CASSSGRDRTNEKLFF.